This TCR beta chain was recovered during a study of metastatic and nonmetastatic thyroid tumors. In the study overall: Repertoire comparison spanned blood and tumor or nodule tissue of malignant and benign thyroid patients.

From the PCR reads, TCRdb re-called clones with MiXCR. The table lists 10,000 to 15,000 clones, over 20% of them singletons. Trimming removed 6 bases at V and 4 bases at J, with 12 bases between. Germline CDR1 SNHLY, CDR2 FYNNEI. The CDR3 length is 13 residues. None of the patients had undergone any treatment ahead of thyroid surgery. The rearrangement links TRBV2 to TRBJ2-5; a weak D match, TRBD2 (6 bases). Sequenced material: tumor tissue. This clonotype was obtained from a female donor with papillary thyroid cancer or a benign thyroid nodule (not recorded which). Some clones in this sample may be carry-over from other donors' samples. The CDR3 reads CASSVRGRETQYF. CDR3 nucleotides: TGTGCCAGCAGCGTCCGGGGGAGAGAGACCCAGTACTTC. The complete variable domain, with remaining parts taken from reference TRBV2 and TRBJ2-5, reads EPEVTQTPSHQVTQMGQEVILRCVPISNHLYFYWYRQILGQKVEFLVSFYNNEISEKSEIFDDQFSVERPDGSNFTLKIRSTKLEDSAMYFCASSVRGRETQYFGPGTRLLVL.